This T cell receptor (beta chain) was recovered during a study of T cells after yellow fever vaccination. Study summary: It was SMART-Seq v4 Ultra Low Input that prepared the fractions with low cell numbers.

The sample holds a few counts of this clonotype. UMIs were added to TCR cDNA along with a universal primer site when it was made by 5'RACE template switching. TCRdb re-called the 5' RACE reads with MiXCR, one entry per CDR3 protein. Among 550,000 or so distinct CDR3 sequences listed, approximately 21% were seen once. V dropped 7 bases and J dropped 0 bases, with 7 bases sitting between them. There are 13 residues in the CDR3. Looked up from germline, CDR1 is SGHTA and CDR2 is FQGNSA. This specimen consisted of PBMCs, obtained 15 days after the yellow fever booster vaccination. The chain recombines TRBV7-2 with TRBJ2-4; a weak D match, TRBD2 (5 bases). The clonotype originates from a man aged 25-45 years who received the YFV17D yellow fever vaccine. CDR3 DNA: TGTGCCAGCACCGGAGGAGCCAAAAACATTCAGTACTTC. Protein sequence: CASTGGAKNIQYF.